This T cell receptor (beta chain) was retrieved from a study of beta chain features in type 1 diabetes. Study-wide context: There were 107,917,701 sorted cells examined across all samples.

Donors underwent one heparinised blood draw, about 110 mL on average. CDR3 length: 15 residues. V lost 4 bases and J 3 bases, leaving 13 bases between the germline ends. Germline values: CDR1 KGHSH, CDR2 LQKENI. As every portion of the isolated RNA was reverse transcribed, the sequencing read expressed TCRB transcripts. Deep immunoSEQ sequencing covered naive, central memory and regulatory T cell samples. Sequenced by immunoSEQ multiplex PCR; TCRdb stores in-frame clones only, minus some. The data show roughly 300,000 clones, around 8% seen once. This clonotype originated in a woman aged 18-30 years in good health. The specimen was central memory CD4+ T cells from blood. V and J are TRBV18 and TRBJ2-1; D may be TRBD2 (6 bases). The DNA for the CDR3 is TGTGCCAGCTCACAAGGAGGGACCATCTACAATGAGCAGTTCTTC. Protein sequence: CASSQGGTIYNEQFF.